This T cell receptor (beta chain) is drawn from a study of blood T cell repertoires in COVID-19. Some clones are missing from TCRdb's copy, which holds only in-frame ones; the method was immunoSEQ multiplex PCR. The table lists 75,000 to 90,000 clones, around 90% of them singletons, with around 7.3% in the top ten. Material for sequencing was peripheral blood. This TCR derives from an older man with active or convalescent COVID-19.

The CDR3, as DNA: TGTGCCAGCAGTCCTTGGGACAGGGGGAGGTTTGGTGGGGCCAACGTCCTGACTTTC. The encoded protein is CASSPWDRGRFGGANVLTF. The rearrangement uses TRBV27 and TRBJ2-6; 11 nucleotides line up with TRBD1. The CDR3 is 19 residues long. In germline, CDR1 is MNHEY, CDR2 SMNVEV (reference sequence). The junction had 12 bases not matched to a gene; V was cut back by 5 bases and J by 3 bases.